The 15 T cell receptor beta chains listed next were all sequenced from one sample in a study of T-cell memory formation after mild COVID-19. TCRdb independently ran MiXCR on the 5' RACE reads; one entry per CDR3 protein. The sample consists of fewer than 60,000 distinct CDR3 sequences, roughly a quarter of them appearing once. Sequenced: PBMCs or a T cell subset sorted from them (not recorded which). These receptor sequences come from a man aged 18 to 30 who had mild COVID-19 (a few samples of this study predate the infection). Cell type and time point are not known.

This clonotype was seen more than once but under ten times. The chain uses TRBV28 and TRBJ2-4; 7 bases agree with TRBD1. In germline, CDR1 is MDHEN, CDR2 SYDVKM. The CDR3 is made up of 15 amino acids. Trimming took 7 bases from V and 3 from J; bases not matched to a gene: 9. CDR3 coding DNA: TGTGCCAGCAACCTATCCGGGACAGACAAAAACATTCAGTACTTC. It is translated as CASNLSGTDKNIQYF. The full variable domain, with the rest looked up from reference TRBV28 and TRBJ2-4, is DVKVTQSSRYLVKRTGEKVFLECVQDMDHENMFWYRQDPGLGLRLIYFSYDVKMKEKGDIPEGYSVSREKKERFSLILESASTNQTSMYLCASNLSGTDKNIQYFGAGTRLSVL.

The CDR3 region has the DNA TGTGCCAGCAGCCCTGGACAGGGGTGGGTAGGCACTGAAGCTTTCTTT. As protein: CASSPGQGWVGTEAFF. The V and J genes are TRBV5-8 and TRBJ1-1, with TRBD1 identical over 9 bases. Germline loops: CDR1 SGHTS, CDR2 YDEGEE. The junction had 11 bases not matched to a gene; V was cut back by 4 bases and J by 4 bases. The CDR3 is 16 amino acids.

J is TRBJ2-1 and V is TRBV5-1; D possibly corresponds to TRBD2 (5 bases). V lost 5 bases and J lost 0, with 9 bases in between. The CDR3 consists of 14 residues. Germline V gene sequence: CDR1 SGHRS, CDR2 YFSETQ. The CDR3 DNA sequence: TGCGCCAGCAGTACTAGAGGCTCCTACAATGAGCAGTTCTTC. Its protein product is CASSTRGSYNEQFF.

J is TRBJ2-7 and V is TRBV6-5; a weak D match, TRBD2 (6 bases). From germline, CDR1 is MNHEY and CDR2 SVGAGI. The V end was cut by 2 bases, the J end by 6 bases, with 20 bases between. CDR3 length: 16 amino acids. The CDR3 region has the DNA TGTGCCAGCAGTTACCGCGGGACGGACTGGGTTTTCGAGCAGTACGTC. Amino acids: CASSYRGTDWVFEQYV.

This clonotype showed up just a few times. V usage is TRBV4-1 and J usage is TRBJ2-6, with 8 bases identical to TRBD1. The CDR3 extends over 18 amino acids. Germline V CDR1 and CDR2: MGHRA, YSYEKL. Trimming removed 4 bases from V and 0 bases from J; junction bases left unmatched: 8. The CDR3 DNA reads TGCGCCAGCAGCCGTGGGACAGGCCTTAGCTCTGGGGCCAACGTCCTGACTTTC. Protein product: CASSRGTGLSSGANVLTF.

The rearrangement joins TRBV12-3 or TRBV12-4 to TRBJ2-5; tentatively, D is TRBD1 (5 bases). The CDR3 has 16 amino acids. The V end lost 5 bases, the J end lost 1 base, and 17 bases lay between the germline ends. The CDR3 sequence: CASSPVSGAAQETQYF. The CDR3 coding sequence is TGTGCCAGCAGTCCTGTTAGTGGGGCGGCCCAAGAGACCCAGTACTTC.

This clonotype has a handful of counts. This chain joins TRBV12-3 or TRBV12-4 and TRBJ2-3; D gene unclear. The CDR3 length is 16 residues. V gave up 2 bases and J gave up 1 base, with 13 bases separating them. The CDR3 here is CASSLLFDGGTDTQYF. The CDR3 coding sequence is TGTGCCAGCAGTTTACTTTTCGACGGTGGCACAGATACGCAGTATTTT.

This chain links TRBV7-3 with TRBJ2-1, with TRBD2 matching 9 bases. V dropped 4 bases and J dropped 9; count of bases not matched to a gene: 13. The CDR3 is made up of 16 amino acids. The V gene's germline CDR1 is SGHTA and CDR2 FQGTGA. In nucleotides, the CDR3 is TGTGCCAGCAGCTCTTCCGGGACTAGCTTGTTGAGTGAGCAGTTCTTC. It translates to CASSSSGTSLLSEQFF.

The chain is built from TRBV4-1 and TRBJ2-3; 10 positions agree with TRBD2. The CDR3 contains 18 residues. In germline, CDR1 is MGHRA, CDR2 YSYEKL. V dropped 1 base and J dropped 4; count of bases not matched to a gene: 11. The CDR3 region is CASSQVERGGWDSDTQYF. For the CDR3, the DNA is TGCGCCAGCAGCCAAGTCGAGCGGGGGGGCTGGGATTCAGATACGCAGTATTTT.

This clonotype was recorded many times. The V gene is TRBV6-2 or TRBV6-3, the J gene TRBJ2-7; D unclear. The V gene lost 6 bases and the J gene lost 2 bases, with 23 bases spanning the gap. This CDR3 comprises 17 residues. Germline CDR1 reads MNHEY; CDR2 reads SVGEGT. The CDR3 is CASSYRHGGPPAYEQYV. CDR3 DNA: TGTGCCAGCAGCTATCGTCATGGTGGCCCGCCGGCCTACGAGCAGTACGTC.

The gene calls are TRBV20-1 and TRBJ2-2; 7 bases match TRBD1. The CDR3 is 13 residues long. The germline V gene has CDR1 DFQATT and CDR2 SNEGSKA (reference sequence). CDR3 DNA sequence: TGCAGAAGCCACAGGGGAAAGGGCGGGGAGCTGTTTTTT. It translates to CRSHRGKGGELFF.

CDR3 coding DNA: TGTGCCAGCAGCCAAGACTTCAGGGTTGAAAAGGAGCAGTACTTC. Its translation is CASSQDFRVEKEQYF. The V and J genes are TRBV4-2 and TRBJ2-7; tentatively, D is TRBD1 (5 bases). Trimming shortened V by 0 bases and J by 7 bases, and 16 bases separated the two germline ends. Germline V lookup: CDR1 LGHNA, CDR2 YNFKEQ. The CDR3 extends over 15 amino acids.

This clonotype came up many times. The rearrangement uses TRBV7-2 and TRBJ2-1; D unresolved. CDR3 length equals 13 residues. Germline values: CDR1 SGHTA, CDR2 FQGNSA. The V gene lost 1 base and the J gene lost 9 bases, with 10 bases spanning the gap. CDR3 in amino acids: CASSLGRLAEQFF. The CDR3 coding sequence is TGTGCCAGCAGCTTAGGTAGGTTGGCTGAGCAGTTCTTC.

The table lists this clonotype with a few counts. This chain joins TRBV2 and TRBJ2-5, with 9 bases matching TRBD2. V gave up 3 bases and J gave up 5 bases; unmatched junction bases: 7. Germline V gene data show CDR1 as SNHLY and CDR2 as FYNNEI. This CDR3 contains 15 residues. The CDR3 DNA sequence: TGTGCCAGCAGTGAGTGGGCTAGCGGGGACGAGACCCAGTACTTC. Its protein product is CASSEWASGDETQYF. Together with reference TRBV2 and TRBJ2-5, the CDR3 gives the full variable domain: EPEVTQTPSHQVTQMGQEVILRCVPISNHLYFYWYRQILGQKVEFLVSFYNNEISEKSEIFDDQFSVERPDGSNFTLKIRSTKLEDSAMYFCASSEWASGDETQYFGPGTRLLVL.

There are a few counts of this clonotype. The rearrangement links TRBV12-3 or TRBV12-4 to TRBJ2-1, with D hard to call. The CDR3 length is 12 residues. Between the trimmed V and J ends, which lost 0 bases and 9 bases, there was a span of 6 bases. The CDR3 DNA reads TGTGCCAGCAGTTTAGCGGTGGTTGAGCAGTTCTTC. This translates into CASSLAVVEQFF.